A few counts support the clone carrying this T cell receptor (beta chain). Antigen: not known. The sample comes from a study of regulatory T cells in long-lasting Graves disease. Whole-study results and caveats: There was favoring of TRBV28, TRBJ1-2 and TRBJ2-5 in persistent disease.

Time point meaning: newly diagnosed GD, antithyroid drugs for less than 3 months. The TCR library was made from RNA that had been extracted from PBMCs in TRIzol. The authors diagnosed Graves' disease using American Thyroid Association guidelines. Libraries of TCR beta came from iRepertoire HTBI primers plus Arm-PCR of CDR3 regions. Original analysis: Taken together, the samples had 55 to 65 TRBV and more than 12 TRBJ segments identified. TCRdb fed the multiplex PCR reads into MiXCR, producing one record per CDR3 protein. For this entry, the V and J calls and clone size follow TCRdb and not the study's own pipeline. The sample contains about 420,000 distinct CDR3 sequences, around 15% of which appear only once. The V end lost 5 bases, the J end lost 5 bases, and 6 bases lay between the germline ends. The length of the CDR3 is 12 residues. CDR1 SGHTA and CDR2 FQGTGA come from the germline V gene. This sample was also put to use in a study of T cells in Graves' hyperthyroidism and ophthalmopathy. From that study: In patients aged 18 to 65, hyperthyroidism was newly diagnosed, with duration under 2 months.

The sequences come from peripheral blood mononuclear cells (PBMCs), collected at new diagnosis, from a patient treated with antithyroid drugs. The genes are TRBV7-3 and TRBJ2-2; D is unresolved. This TCR was recovered from a woman between 18 and 29 years old with Graves disease. This CDR3 is CASSPATGELFF. The CDR3 bases are TGTGCCAGCAGCCCGGCGACCGGGGAGCTGTTTTTT.